This TCR beta chain originates from a study of T cell repertoires in cytomegalovirus infection. In the study overall: Signatures in public TCR beta sequences pointed to both CMV infection and matching HLA type. Study-wide points: The ex vivo response was dominated by HLA-C-restricted CMV-specific TCR beta clonotypes. The cumulative frequency of public TCR beta families identified carriers of CMV plus the relevant HLA.

The ends were cut back, 1 base at V and 0 bases at J, with 10 bases in the middle. Per germline, CDR1 SGHVS and CDR2 FQNEAQ. This CDR3 spans 16 amino acids. TCRdb reanalysed the reads using MiXCR and keeps one entry per CDR3 protein. Of 200,000 to 250,000 distinct CDR3 sequences listed, roughly 23% are singletons. At least ten counts were recorded for this clonotype. The antigen remains undetermined. The origin of this receptor is a human donor in good health (CMV status not recorded). Some clones in this sample may be carry-over from other donors' samples. The specimen was CD8+ T cells from PBMCs. The chain joins TRBV7-8 to TRBJ1-3; D unclear. CDR3 sequence reads: CASSLVWASSGNTIYF. The CDR3 nucleotides are TGTGCCAGCAGCTTAGTGTGGGCAAGCTCTGGAAACACCATATATTTT.